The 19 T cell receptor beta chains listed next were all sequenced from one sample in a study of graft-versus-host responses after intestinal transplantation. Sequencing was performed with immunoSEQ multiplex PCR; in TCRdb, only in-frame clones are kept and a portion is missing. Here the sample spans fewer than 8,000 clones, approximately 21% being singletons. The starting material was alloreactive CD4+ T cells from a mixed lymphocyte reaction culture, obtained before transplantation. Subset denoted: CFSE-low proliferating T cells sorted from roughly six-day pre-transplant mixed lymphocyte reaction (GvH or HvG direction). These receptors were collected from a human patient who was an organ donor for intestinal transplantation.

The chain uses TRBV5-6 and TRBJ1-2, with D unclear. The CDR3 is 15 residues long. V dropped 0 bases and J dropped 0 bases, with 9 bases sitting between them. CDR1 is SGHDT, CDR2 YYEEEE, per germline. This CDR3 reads CASSLVHSANYGYTF. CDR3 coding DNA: TGTGCCAGCAGCTTGGTACACTCCGCTAACTATGGCTACACCTTC.

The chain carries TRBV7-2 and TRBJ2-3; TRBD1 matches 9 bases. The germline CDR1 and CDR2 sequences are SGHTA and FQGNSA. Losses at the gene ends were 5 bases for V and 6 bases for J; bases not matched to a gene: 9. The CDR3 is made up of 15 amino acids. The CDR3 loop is CASSPRTGERDTQYF. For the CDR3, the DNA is TGTGCCAGCAGCCCCCGGACAGGGGAACGGGATACGCAGTATTTT.

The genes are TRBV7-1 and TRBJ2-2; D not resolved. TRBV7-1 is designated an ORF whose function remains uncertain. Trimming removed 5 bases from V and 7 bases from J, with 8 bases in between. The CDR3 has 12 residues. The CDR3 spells CASSPRIGELFF. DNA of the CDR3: TGTGCCAGCAGCCCCCGTATCGGGGAGCTGTTTTTT.

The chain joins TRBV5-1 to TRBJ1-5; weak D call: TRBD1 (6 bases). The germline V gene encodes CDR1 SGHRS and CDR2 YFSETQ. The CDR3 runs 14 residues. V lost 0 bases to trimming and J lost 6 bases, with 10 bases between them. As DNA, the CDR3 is TGCGCCAGCAGCTTGGTTTCAGGGGTTCAGCCCCAGCATTTT. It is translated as CASSLVSGVQPQHF. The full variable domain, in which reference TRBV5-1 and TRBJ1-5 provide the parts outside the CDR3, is KAGVTQTPRYLIKTRGQQVTLSCSPISGHRSVSWYQQTPGQGLQFLFEYFSETQRNKGNFPGRFSGRQFSNSRSEMNVSTLELGDSALYLCASSLVSGVQPQHFGDGTRLSIL.

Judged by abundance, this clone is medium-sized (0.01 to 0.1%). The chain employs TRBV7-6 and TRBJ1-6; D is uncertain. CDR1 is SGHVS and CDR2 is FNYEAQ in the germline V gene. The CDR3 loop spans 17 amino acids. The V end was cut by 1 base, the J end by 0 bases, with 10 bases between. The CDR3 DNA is TGTGCCAGCAGCTTAGAGGCAGGTCCCTCCTATAATTCACCCCTCCACTTT. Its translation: CASSLEAGPSYNSPLHF. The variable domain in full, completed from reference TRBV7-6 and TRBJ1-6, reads GAGVSQSPRYKVTKRGQDVALRCDPISGHVSLYWYRQALGQGPEFLTYFNYEAQQDKSGLPNDRFSAERPEGSISTLTIQRTEQRDSAMYRCASSLEAGPSYNSPLHFGNGTRLTVT.

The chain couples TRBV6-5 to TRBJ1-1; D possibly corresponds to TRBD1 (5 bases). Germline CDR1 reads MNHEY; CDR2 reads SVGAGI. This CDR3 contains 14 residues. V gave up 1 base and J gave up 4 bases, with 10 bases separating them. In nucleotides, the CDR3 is TGTGCCAGCAGTTACTTGACAGTAAGCACTGAAGCTTTCTTT. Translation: CASSYLTVSTEAFF.

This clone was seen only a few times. The CDR3 DNA is TGTGCCAGCAGCCAGGGACAGGCCCTGCCTGGATGGCAGCCCCAGCATTTT. It encodes CASSQGQALPGWQPQHF. The chain carries TRBV7-3 and TRBJ1-5; 8 positions agree with TRBD1. CDR1 SGHTA and CDR2 FQGTGA come from the germline V gene. Trimming at V came to 5 bases and at J to 7 bases, leaving 16 bases not matched to a gene. This CDR3 spans 17 amino acids.

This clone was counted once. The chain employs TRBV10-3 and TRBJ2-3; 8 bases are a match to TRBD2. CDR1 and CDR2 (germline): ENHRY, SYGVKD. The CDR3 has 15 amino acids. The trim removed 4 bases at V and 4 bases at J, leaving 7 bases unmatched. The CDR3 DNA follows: TGTGCCATCAGTGCCGATAGCGGGACATCAGATACGCAGTATTTT. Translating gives CAISADSGTSDTQYF.

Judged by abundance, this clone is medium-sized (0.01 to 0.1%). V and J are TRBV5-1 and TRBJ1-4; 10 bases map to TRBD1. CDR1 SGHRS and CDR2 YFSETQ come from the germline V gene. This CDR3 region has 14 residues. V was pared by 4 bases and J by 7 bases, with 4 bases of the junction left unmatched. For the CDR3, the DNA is TGCGCCAGCAGCGCGACAGGGGGCGGTGAAAAACTGTTTTTT. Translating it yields CASSATGGGEKLFF. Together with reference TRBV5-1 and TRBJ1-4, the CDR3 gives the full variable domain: KAGVTQTPRYLIKTRGQQVTLSCSPISGHRSVSWYQQTPGQGLQFLFEYFSETQRNKGNFPGRFSGRQFSNSRSEMNVSTLELGDSALYLCASSATGGGEKLFFGSGTQLSVL.

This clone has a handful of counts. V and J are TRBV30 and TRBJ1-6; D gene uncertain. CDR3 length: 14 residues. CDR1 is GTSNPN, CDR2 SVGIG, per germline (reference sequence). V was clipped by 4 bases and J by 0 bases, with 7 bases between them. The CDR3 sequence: CAWKILSYNSPLHF. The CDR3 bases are TGTGCCTGGAAGATCCTCTCCTATAATTCACCCCTCCACTTT.

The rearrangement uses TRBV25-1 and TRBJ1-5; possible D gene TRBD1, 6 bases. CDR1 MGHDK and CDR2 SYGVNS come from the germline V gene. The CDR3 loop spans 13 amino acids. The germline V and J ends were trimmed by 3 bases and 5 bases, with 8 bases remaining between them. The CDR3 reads CASSDRGDQPQHF. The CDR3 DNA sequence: TGTGCCAGCAGTGACAGGGGAGATCAGCCCCAGCATTTT.

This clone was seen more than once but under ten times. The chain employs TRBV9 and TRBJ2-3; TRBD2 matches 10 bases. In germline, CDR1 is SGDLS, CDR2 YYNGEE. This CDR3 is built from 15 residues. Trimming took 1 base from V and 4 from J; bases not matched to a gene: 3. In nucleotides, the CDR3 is TGTGCCAGCAGCGTATCTAGCGGGGGCGCAGATACGCAGTATTTT. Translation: CASSVSSGGADTQYF.

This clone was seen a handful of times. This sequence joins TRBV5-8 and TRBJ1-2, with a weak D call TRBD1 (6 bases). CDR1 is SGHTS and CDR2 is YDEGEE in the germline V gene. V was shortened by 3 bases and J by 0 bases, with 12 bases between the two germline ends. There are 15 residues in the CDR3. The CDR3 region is CASSSWGASNYGYTF. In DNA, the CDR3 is TGTGCCAGCAGCTCTTGGGGGGCCTCTAACTATGGCTACACCTTC.

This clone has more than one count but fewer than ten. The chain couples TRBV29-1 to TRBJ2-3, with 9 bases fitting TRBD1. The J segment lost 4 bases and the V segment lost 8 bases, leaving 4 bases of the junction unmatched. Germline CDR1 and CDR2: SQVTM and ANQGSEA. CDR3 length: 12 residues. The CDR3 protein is CSTRQGADTQYF. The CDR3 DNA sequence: TGCAGCACTAGACAGGGGGCAGATACGCAGTATTTT.

This CDR3 is CAISESRQPNTEAFF. CDR3 nucleotide sequence: TGTGCCATCAGTGAGTCTCGTCAGCCGAACACTGAAGCTTTCTTT. The chain carries TRBV10-3 and TRBJ1-1; D call uncertain. This CDR3 is built from 15 residues. The germline CDR1 and CDR2 sequences are ENHRY and SYGVKD. The V end lost 0 bases, the J end lost 1 base, and 9 bases lay between the germline ends.

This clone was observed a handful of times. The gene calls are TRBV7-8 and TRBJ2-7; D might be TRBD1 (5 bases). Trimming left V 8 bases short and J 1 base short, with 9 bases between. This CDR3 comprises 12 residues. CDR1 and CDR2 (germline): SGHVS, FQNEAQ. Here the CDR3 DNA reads TGTGCCAGCGGCAAGGGGTCCTACGAGCAGTACTTC. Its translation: CASGKGSYEQYF.

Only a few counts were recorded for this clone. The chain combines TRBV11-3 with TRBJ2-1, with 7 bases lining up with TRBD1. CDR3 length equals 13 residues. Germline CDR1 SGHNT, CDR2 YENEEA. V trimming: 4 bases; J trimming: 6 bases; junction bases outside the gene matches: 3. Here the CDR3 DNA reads TGTGCCAGCAGCTATAACAGGGGCAATGAGCAGTTCTTC. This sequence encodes CASSYNRGNEQFF. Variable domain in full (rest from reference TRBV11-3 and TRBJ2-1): EAGVVQSPRYKIIEKKQPVAFWCNPISGHNTLYWYLQNLGQGPELLIRYENEEAVDDSQLPKDRFSAERLKGVDSTLKIQPAELGDSAVYLCASSYNRGNEQFFGPGTRLTVL.

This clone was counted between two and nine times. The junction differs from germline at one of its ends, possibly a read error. CDR3 nucleotide sequence: TGTGCCAGCAGCTTGAGTGGGCAAGAGACCCAGTACTTC. Residues: CASSLSGQETQYF. The chain carries TRBV5-3 and TRBJ2-5, with D uncertain. TRBV5-3 is designated an ORF whose function remains uncertain. The CDR3 extends over 13 amino acids.

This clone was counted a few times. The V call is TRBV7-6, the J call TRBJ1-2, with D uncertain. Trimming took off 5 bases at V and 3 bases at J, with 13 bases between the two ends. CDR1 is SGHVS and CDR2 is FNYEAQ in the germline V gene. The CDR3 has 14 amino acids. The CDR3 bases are TGTGCCAGCAGCCGATCCGGCGGGGACTATGGCTACACCTTC. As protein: CASSRSGGDYGYTF.